Listed below are T cell receptor beta chains from one sample, sequenced in a study of blood T cell repertoires in COVID-19. The data were produced by immunoSEQ multiplex PCR, yet TCRdb's version contains in-frame clones alone and is incomplete. This table has approximately 350,000 clones, around 87% appearing once. Sequencing was carried out using peripheral blood. Every receptor here comes from a woman aged 45-65 years with COVID-19, enrolled during active disease. Each CDR3 is given with its conserved first and last residue. A D gene is named only where the DNA matches it firmly. For some rows the clone size is stated as once, few or many, or as a class when expanded; others skip it.

NA	TRBV19	TRBJ1-5	TRBD1	13	TGTGCCACAGGGGGCCCCAGCAATCAGCCCCAGCATTTT	CATGGPSNQPQHF
NA	TRBV6-4	TRBJ2-3	TRBD2	17	TGTGCCAGCAGGCGGACTAGCGCGATAACTAGCACAGATACGCAGTATTTT	CASRRTSAITSTDTQYF
NA	TRBV3-1/TRBV3-2	TRBJ2-4	NA	11	TGTGCCGCCTCGGAGAAAAACATTCAGTACTTC	CAASEKNIQYF
NA	TRBV7-2	TRBJ2-7	NA	15	TGTGCCAGCAGCTTAGATTCTACAGGACCCTACGAGCAGTACTTC	CASSLDSTGPYEQYF
NA	TRBV3-1/TRBV3-2	TRBJ2-7	TRBD2	15	TGTGCCAGCAGCCTACGGACTAGCGGGGGGTACGAGCAGTACTTC	CASSLRTSGGYEQYF
NA	TRBV29-1	TRBJ2-7	TRBD2	14	TGCAGCGTTGAAGTAGCGGGAGGGCCCTACGAGCAGTACTTC	CSVEVAGGPYEQYF
NA	TRBV5-1	TRBJ2-1	NA	14	TGCGCCAGCAGCTTGGGGGGAGAGGTCAATGAGCAGTTCTTC	CASSLGGEVNEQFF
NA	TRBV3-1/TRBV3-2	TRBJ2-3	TRBD1	15	TGTGCCAGCAGCCAACCGGGACAGGGTGGGGATACGCAGTATTTT	CASSQPGQGGDTQYF
NA	TRBV6-5	TRBJ1-2	NA	15	TGTGCCAGCAGTTACGTTTCGCGCTCCCCGGGGGGCTACACCTTC	CASSYVSRSPGGYTF
NA	TRBV29-1	TRBJ1-2	NA	12	TGCAGCGTTATGGGAGGGCACTATGGCTACACCTTC	CSVMGGHYGYTF
NA	TRBV5-1	TRBJ2-6	NA	14	TGCGCCAGCAGCCCATCTACCGGGGCCAACGTCCTGACTTTC	CASSPSTGANVLTF
NA	TRBV24-1	TRBJ2-3	NA	14	TGTGCCACCAGCGACAGGACTAGCACAGATACGCAGTATTTT	CATSDRTSTDTQYF
NA	TRBV29-1	TRBJ2-7	TRBD1	14	TGCAGCGTTGAAGTACCGGGACAGGGTCGGGAGCAGTACTTC	CSVEVPGQGREQYF
NA	TRBV6-5	TRBJ2-3	NA	14	TGTGCCAGCACCCTGGGGGGGCCCGTAGATACGCAGTATTTT	CASTLGGPVDTQYF
NA	TRBV3-1/TRBV3-2	TRBJ1-3	NA	13	TGTGCCAGCAGCCCCCCGGTTGGAAACACCATATATTTT	CASSPPVGNTIYF
NA	TRBV3-1/TRBV3-2	TRBJ2-1	NA	13	TGTGCCAGCAGCCATTTCTCAATACCAGATCGGTTCTTC	CASSHFSIPDRFF
NA	TRBV3-1/TRBV3-2	TRBJ2-2	NA	15	TGTGCCAGCAGCCAACCGGGGACAAACACCGGGGAGCTGTTTTTT	CASSQPGTNTGELFF
NA	TRBV6-5	TRBJ2-1	NA	13	TGTGCCAGCAGTCCTGACACTTACAATGAGCAGTTCTTC	CASSPDTYNEQFF
NA	TRBV6-5	TRBJ2-3	NA	15	TGTGCCAGCAGAAAGGGACTTCCCCACACAGATACGCAGTATTTT	CASRKGLPHTDTQYF
once	TRBV5-5	TRBJ2-3	NA	15	TGTGCCAGCAGCTTGTGGGGCACCACCACAGATACGCAGTATTTT	CASSLWGTTTDTQYF
NA	TRBV5-8	TRBJ2-1	NA	12	TGTGCCAGCAGCTTGGGGGCCAATGAGCAGTTCTTC	CASSLGANEQFF
NA	TRBV6-5	TRBJ2-1	NA	15	TGTGCCAGCAACCGACTGGCTAGCAGATACAATGAGCAGTTCTTC	CASNRLASRYNEQFF
once	TRBV12-3/TRBV12-4	TRBJ2-7	NA	11	TGTGCCAGCAGTACTGTGTCCGAGCAGTACTTC	CASSTVSEQYF
NA	TRBV29-1	TRBJ2-7	NA	12	TGCAGCGTCCTAAGACTTGACTACGAGCAGTACTTC	CSVLRLDYEQYF
NA	TRBV5-6	TRBJ2-5	TRBD2	16	TGTGCCAGCAGCCGGACCGGGACTAGCGGGAAAGAGACCCAGTACTTC	CASSRTGTSGKETQYF
NA	TRBV27	TRBJ1-1	NA	16	TGTGCCAGCAGTCACCATCCAACCAGGGGTGGGACTGAAGCTTTCTTT	CASSHHPTRGGTEAFF
NA	TRBV14	TRBJ2-3	TRBD1	15	TGTGCCAGCAGCCCTTGGACAGGTAGCACAGATACGCAGTATTTT	CASSPWTGSTDTQYF
NA	TRBV19	TRBJ2-2	TRBD2	17	TGTGCCAGTAGTCTACTAGCGGGAGGAAGGAACACCGGGGAGCTGTTTTTT	CASSLLAGGRNTGELFF
NA	TRBV7-2	TRBJ2-4	NA	14	TGTGCCAGCAGCGGACAGACGGCCAAAAACATTCAGTACTTC	CASSGQTAKNIQYF
NA	TRBV29-1	TRBJ2-7	TRBD1	12	TGCAGCGTTGGGGACAGCGAGTACGAGCAGTACTTC	CSVGDSEYEQYF
NA	TRBV30	TRBJ2-5	TRBD2	18	TGTGCCTGGATTATGGGGACTAGCGGGAGAATTCGTGCGGAGACCCAGTACTTC	CAWIMGTSGRIRAETQYF